These T cell receptor beta chains were read from a single sample in a study of shared clonotypes between healthy human individuals. Produced via immunoSEQ multiplex PCR; TCRdb's table is partial and in-frame only. The table has about 1.1 million clones, 75% to 85% seen once; the top ten hold around 0.61%. Material for sequencing was memory CD4+ T cells from PBMCs. These receptors were collected from a man younger than 35 in good health. Some clones in this sample may be carry-over from other donors' samples. Each CDR3 is given with its conserved first and last residue. Fields, in order: V gene, D gene, CDR3 length, J gene, clone size, CDR3 DNA, CDR3 protein. D genes are given only for firm matches. Clone size is stated in some rows and not others, as once, few, many or a class when expanded.

TRBV20-1,-,11,TRBJ2-7,-,TGCAGTGCCATCTTAGCGTACGAGCAGTACTTC,CSAILAYEQYF
TRBV28,TRBD1,17,TRBJ2-7,once,TGTGCCAGCAGCTCTCCCGGGACAGGGGTTGTAGGGTACGAGCAGTACTTC,CASSSPGTGVVGYEQYF
TRBV14,TRBD1,18,TRBJ1-2,-,TGTGCCAGCAGCGAACTCCACCGGGACAGGGGGCGCGCCTATGGCTACACCTTC,CASSELHRDRGRAYGYTF
TRBV6-1,-,13,TRBJ1-1,-,TGTGCCAGCAGTACCCAACAGAGCACTGAAGCTTTCTTT,CASSTQQSTEAFF
TRBV4-1,-,14,TRBJ2-5,few,TGCGGCAGCAGCCAAGATGGAGGGGCGGAGACCCAGTACTTC,CGSSQDGGAETQYF
TRBV4-3,TRBD1,12,TRBJ2-7,once,TGCGCCAGCAGCCAAGAGGGGGACAGGCTGTACTTC,CASSQEGDRLYF
TRBV11-2,-,15,TRBJ1-2,-,TGTGCCAGCAGCCAACAGGGAAAAGCTAACTATGGCAACACCTTC,CASSQQGKANYGNTF
TRBV2,-,15,TRBJ2-2,-,TGTGCCAGCAGTGAAAGCACGGGTCACACCGGGGAGCTGTTTTTT,CASSESTGHTGELFF
TRBV19,-,13,TRBJ2-5,many,TGTGCCAGTAGTATCGGGACTCAAGAGACCCAGTACTTC,CASSIGTQETQYF
TRBV11-3,TRBD2,15,TRBJ2-7,-,TGTGCCAGCAGCTTAGGCGGGGGGGCCCGTTACGAGCAGTACTTC,CASSLGGGARYEQYF
TRBV5-1,TRBD1,15,TRBJ2-5,few,TGCGCCAGCAGCTTGGTCGACAGGGGGCGTGAGACCCAGTACTTC,CASSLVDRGRETQYF
TRBV7-2,TRBD2,18,TRBJ2-1,-,TGTGCCAGCAGCCCCGGGACTGACGGGAGGGCACGCTACAATGAGCAGTTCTTC,CASSPGTDGRARYNEQFF
TRBV28,-,16,TRBJ2-5,-,TGTGCCAGCAGTTTGGGGGGGGCGACAGGGGAAGAGACCCAGTACTTC,CASSLGGATGEETQYF
TRBV4-1,-,14,TRBJ2-7,-,TGCGCCAGCAGCTCGCGGGGTTCGTCCTACGAGCAGTACTTC,CASSSRGSSYEQYF
TRBV11-2,-,14,TRBJ2-1,-,TGTGCCAGCAGCTGGGGGAGCTCCTACAATGAGCAGTTCTTC,CASSWGSSYNEQFF
TRBV15,-,13,TRBJ1-2,-,TGTGCCACCAGCCCGTCTCAGTACTATGGCTACACCTTC,CATSPSQYYGYTF
TRBV2,-,13,TRBJ2-1,-,TGTGCCAGCAGTGAGGGTTTGGGGAATGAGCAGTTCTTC,CASSEGLGNEQFF
TRBV19,-,14,TRBJ1-5,-,TGTGCCAGTAGTGCGCAGCCGGGCTATCAGCCCCAGCATTTT,CASSAQPGYQPQHF
TRBV27,TRBD2,16,TRBJ2-1,-,TGTGCCAGCAGGGTTCGGTGGGCGGGAGGCTTCTATGAGCAGTTCTTC,CASRVRWAGGFYEQFF
TRBV18,-,15,TRBJ2-7,-,TGTGCCAGCTCACCACGCGGCGGTAGCTCCTACGAGCAGTACTTC,CASSPRGGSSYEQYF
TRBV29-1,-,15,TRBJ1-2,-,TGCAGCGTTGAAGGAGTAAGACAAGGAAACTATGGCTACACCTTC,CSVEGVRQGNYGYTF
TRBV19,TRBD1,15,TRBJ2-7,-,TGTGCCAGTAGTCGGGGGCACAGGGGGCGGTACGAGCAGTACTTC,CASSRGHRGRYEQYF
TRBV29-1,TRBD2,13,TRBJ2-4,-,TGCAGCGTTCGGAGGGAGGGCAAAAACATTCAGTACTTC,CSVRREGKNIQYF
TRBV5-6,-,17,TRBJ2-7,-,TGTGCCAGCAGCCAGTTCCTACTCCGGGACAACTCCTACGAGCAGTACTTC,CASSQFLLRDNSYEQYF
TRBV15,-,13,TRBJ2-1,-,TGTGCCACCAGCAGAGATGTAGGAAATGAGCAGTTCTTC,CATSRDVGNEQFF
TRBV5-1,TRBD1,14,TRBJ1-5,-,TGCGCCAGCAGCCAAGGGACAGAGGATCAGCCCCAGCATTTT,CASSQGTEDQPQHF
TRBV10-3,-,13,TRBJ2-5,-,TGTGCCATCAGTGCGGATATTCAAGAGACCCAGTACTTC,CAISADIQETQYF
TRBV11-3,-,14,TRBJ2-2,-,TGTGCCAGCAGCTTAGGGACTAACACCGGGGAGCTGTTTTTT,CASSLGTNTGELFF
TRBV6-1,-,12,TRBJ1-2,once,TGTGCCAGCAGTGAGTCAGGGTGGGGCTACACCTTC,CASSESGWGYTF
TRBV19,-,15,TRBJ1-5,few,TGTGCCAGTAGTGTCATCTCGTTTAGCAATCAGCCCCAGCATTTT,CASSVISFSNQPQHF
TRBV28,-,13,TRBJ2-5,few,TGTGCCAGCAGGGGGGTCGGGATTGAGACCCAGTACTTC,CASRGVGIETQYF
TRBV18,-,14,TRBJ1-5,-,TGTGCCAGCTCACCGCCGGGACAATATCAGCCCCAGCATTTT,CASSPPGQYQPQHF
TRBV29-1,-,15,TRBJ2-5,-,TGCAGCGTTGAAGAAAGAGTGACACTCCAAGAGACCCAGTACTTC,CSVEERVTLQETQYF